The 28 T cell receptor beta chains given below trace back to one sample, sequenced in a study of blood T cell repertoires in COVID-19. Assay: immunoSEQ multiplex PCR; the TCRdb copy retains only in-frame clones and omits some. The table has about 200,000 clones, 90% seen once. Sequencing was carried out using peripheral blood. These receptors were taken from a man in his fifties or sixties with acute or convalescent COVID-19.

This clone was recorded a few times. The rearrangement joins TRBV6-6 to TRBJ1-5; 7 nucleotides match TRBD1. The V gene end was trimmed by 6 bases and the J gene end by 3 bases; junction bases not matched to a gene: 5. Per the germline V gene, CDR1 is MNHNY and CDR2 is SVGAGI (reference sequence). The CDR3 totals 14 residues. In nucleotides, the CDR3 is TGTGCCAGCAGCAACGACAGGGACAATCAGCCCCAGCATTTT. As protein: CASSNDRDNQPQHF.

The chain is built from TRBV5-4 and TRBJ1-2, with TRBD1 matching 9 bases. CDR1 is SGHNT, CDR2 YYREEE, per germline (reference sequence). Trimming took 2 bases from V and 8 from J; bases not matched to a gene: 4. The CDR3 totals 13 residues. CDR3 protein: CASSFGTGQGYTF. CDR3 coding DNA: TGTGCCAGCAGCTTTGGGACAGGGCAGGGCTACACCTTC. Using reference TRBV5-4 and TRBJ1-2 for the parts outside the CDR3, the full variable domain is ETGVTQSPTHLIKTRGQQVTLRCSSQSGHNTVSWYQQALGQGPQFIFQYYREEENGRGNFPPRFSGLQFPNYSSELNVNALELDDSALYLCASSFGTGQGYTFGSGTRLTVV.

This clone appeared a few times. This chain links TRBV19 with TRBJ1-5; D is uncertain. Trimming left V 0 bases short and J 0 bases short, with 9 bases between. The CDR3 spans 16 residues. Germline CDR1 and CDR2: LNHDA and SQIVND (reference sequence). CDR3 DNA: TGTGCCAGTAGTATAGATCAGGTGGGTAGCAATCAGCCCCAGCATTTT. Translation: CASSIDQVGSNQPQHF.

The chain is built from TRBV7-3 and TRBJ2-5, with 12 bases lining up with TRBD1. The CDR3 extends over 13 amino acids. From germline, CDR1 is SGHTA and CDR2 FQGTGA. Germline trimming cut 3 bases from V and 7 bases from J; bases unmatched to any gene: 0. CDR3 DNA sequence: TGTGCCAGCAGCTTGGGACAGGGGGCGACCCAGTACTTC. It is translated as CASSLGQGATQYF.

The rearrangement links TRBV9 to TRBJ2-5, with TRBD2 matching 11 bases. This CDR3 comprises 17 residues. The V gene's germline CDR1 is SGDLS and CDR2 YYNGEE. Trimming cost V 4 bases and J 5 bases; bases outside gene matches: 13. CDR3 DNA: TGTGCCAGCAGCCCCATGGGGACTAGCGGCTTAGGGGAGACCCAGTACTTC. It is translated as CASSPMGTSGLGETQYF.

This clone was recorded once. The V call is TRBV28, the J call TRBJ2-1, with TRBD2 matching over 8 bases. There are 19 residues in the CDR3. After removal of 2 bases from V and 0 bases from J, the junction contained 12 bases not matched to a gene. CDR1 is MDHEN and CDR2 is SYDVKM in the germline V gene. Here the CDR3 reads CASSLRRREDPASYNEQFF. The DNA for the CDR3 is TGTGCCAGCAGTTTACGAAGGCGGGAGGATCCCGCCTCCTACAATGAGCAGTTCTTC.

The rearrangement links TRBV5-4 to TRBJ2-5; TRBD2 matches at 13 bases. Per the germline V gene, CDR1 is SGHNT and CDR2 is YYREEE (reference sequence). V was clipped by 3 bases and J by 2 bases; unmatched bases: 1. There are 15 residues in the CDR3. CDR3 DNA sequence: TGTGCCAGCAGCTGGGGACTAGCGGGACAAGAGACCCAGTACTTC. This codes for CASSWGLAGQETQYF.

The rearrangement joins TRBV7-2 to TRBJ2-2; D gene unclear. CDR1 and CDR2 from the germline V gene are SGHTA and FQGNSA. The CDR3 contains 13 residues. The ends were cut back, 5 bases at V and 5 bases at J, with 9 bases in the middle. The CDR3 nucleotides are TGTGCCAGCAGCCGCTATTCGACCGGGGAGCTGTTTTTT. It yields the protein CASSRYSTGELFF.

This rearrangement joins TRBV28 to TRBJ2-1; a possible D gene is TRBD1 (5 bases). In germline, CDR1 is MDHEN, CDR2 SYDVKM. V dropped 3 bases and J dropped 5 bases, with 11 bases sitting between them. This CDR3 region has 14 residues. The CDR3 loop reads CASSFGRENNEQFF. DNA of the CDR3: TGTGCCAGCAGTTTCGGCAGGGAAAACAATGAGCAGTTCTTC. The full variable domain, with the rest looked up from reference TRBV28 and TRBJ2-1, is DVKVTQSSRYLVKRTGEKVFLECVQDMDHENMFWYRQDPGLGLRLIYFSYDVKMKEKGDIPEGYSVSREKKERFSLILESASTNQTSMYLCASSFGRENNEQFFGPGTRLTVL.

The chain employs TRBV5-1 and TRBJ2-1, with 7 positions matching TRBD1. Per the germline V gene, CDR1 is SGHRS and CDR2 is YFSETQ. The CDR3 has 14 residues. J gave up 7 bases and V 4 bases, and 8 bases lay outside the gene matches. The CDR3 protein is CASSPETGRNEQFF. DNA for the CDR3: TGCGCCAGCAGCCCGGAGACAGGGCGGAATGAGCAGTTCTTC.

The chain recombines TRBV5-1 with TRBJ2-4; TRBD1 agrees at 10 bases. Germline V CDR1 and CDR2: SGHRS, YFSETQ. The CDR3 contains 14 residues. The J segment lost 8 bases and the V segment lost 3 bases, leaving 5 bases of the junction unmatched. The chain's CDR3 is CASSSGQGEDIQYF. The CDR3 nucleotides read TGCGCCAGCAGCTCCGGACAGGGGGAAGACATTCAGTACTTC.

Only one count was recorded for this clone. As DNA, the CDR3 is TGTGCCAGTACCCGCAGGGCGGGAGACTACAATGAGCAGTTCTTC. As protein: CASTRRAGDYNEQFF. The rearrangement uses TRBV19 and TRBJ2-1; 7 bases align to TRBD2. This CDR3 has 15 amino acids. After removal of 7 bases from V and 3 bases from J, the junction contained 9 bases not matched to a gene. From germline, CDR1 is LNHDA and CDR2 SQIVND (reference sequence). Variable domain in full (rest from reference TRBV19 and TRBJ2-1): DGGITQSPKYLFRKEGQNVTLSCEQNLNHDAMYWYRQDPGQGLRLIYYSQIVNDFQKGDIAEGYSVSREKKESFPLTVTSAQKNPTAFYLCASTRRAGDYNEQFFGPGTRLTVL.

CDR3 in amino acids: CASRGLAGKRGVSTDTQYF. Here the CDR3 DNA reads TGCGCCAGCAGGGGACTAGCGGGAAAAAGGGGAGTTAGCACAGATACGCAGTATTTT. This chain links TRBV10-2 with TRBJ2-3; TRBD2 agrees at 13 bases. V gave up 6 bases and J gave up 0 bases; unmatched junction bases: 12. Germline CDR1 WSHSY, CDR2 SAAADI. This CDR3 contains 19 residues.

The chain uses TRBV3-1 (or the pseudogene TRBV3-2) and TRBJ2-7; weak D call: TRBD1 (5 bases). Germline assignment: CDR1 LGHDT and CDR2 YNNKEL (reference sequence). This CDR3 region has 17 residues. Trimming took off 6 bases at V and 0 bases at J, with 21 bases between the two ends. The CDR3 DNA reads as TGTGCCAGCAGTCTCGGTTCACAAGGGGAACTCTCCTACGAGCAGTACGTC. The encoded protein is CASSLGSQGELSYEQYV.

The J gene is TRBJ2-2, the V gene TRBV5-1, with D uncertain. This CDR3 comprises 15 residues. Germline loops: CDR1 SGHRS, CDR2 YFSETQ. V was cut by 0 bases and J by 6 bases, with 12 bases left in between. CDR3 amino acids: CASSLGVPRAGELFF. CDR3 sequence (DNA): TGCGCCAGCAGCTTGGGGGTACCACGGGCCGGGGAGCTGTTTTTT.

V usage is TRBV24-1 and J usage is TRBJ2-1, with TRBD1 matching 8 bases. The V gene's germline CDR1 is KGHDR and CDR2 SFDVKD. Trimming removed 3 bases from V and 1 base from J; junction bases left unmatched: 4. There are 16 residues in the CDR3. The CDR3 sequence: CATSDPGGASYNEQFF. The CDR3 nucleotides read TGTGCCACCAGTGATCCAGGGGGCGCTTCCTACAATGAGCAGTTCTTC.

The rearrangement uses TRBV6-2 or TRBV6-3 and TRBJ2-3; D not resolved. Germline V gene sequence: CDR1 MNHEY, CDR2 SVGEGT. This CDR3 is 14 amino acids long. Trimming stripped 5 bases from V and 1 base from J, with 10 bases between. DNA of the CDR3: TGTGCCAGCAGTACAGATCTGGGCACAGATACGCAGTATTTT. Its translation: CASSTDLGTDTQYF.

The V call is TRBV5-5, the J call TRBJ1-4; D unresolved. Germline loops: CDR1 SGHKS, CDR2 YYEKEE (reference sequence). The CDR3 runs to 15 residues. Trimming pared 2 bases from V and 2 bases from J, leaving 10 bases between. CDR3 residues: CASSFPGVTNEKLFF. The CDR3 region has the DNA TGTGCCAGCAGCTTTCCGGGAGTCACTAATGAAAAACTGTTTTTT. The full variable domain, in which reference TRBV5-5 and TRBJ1-4 provide the parts outside the CDR3, is DAGVTQSPTHLIKTRGQQVTLRCSPISGHKSVSWYQQVLGQGPQFIFQYYEKEERGRGNFPDRFSARQFPNYSSELNVNALLLGDSALYLCASSFPGVTNEKLFFGSGTQLSVL.

V is TRBV28 and J is TRBJ1-5; no reliable D call. Trimming took 7 bases from V and 7 from J, leaving 17 bases between them. CDR3 length equals 14 residues. Per the germline V gene, CDR1 is MDHEN and CDR2 is SYDVKM. The CDR3 region has the DNA TGTGCCAGCACCGATCCCAGACCCGGGCAGCCCCAGCATTTT. It codes for CASTDPRPGQPQHF.

This rearrangement joins TRBV7-8 to TRBJ2-3; D may be TRBD1 (5 bases). CDR1 is SGHVS, CDR2 FQNEAQ, per germline. CDR3 length equals 15 residues. Trimming took 2 bases from V and 4 from J, leaving 13 bases between them. The CDR3 sequence: CASSLSGMDADTQYF. The CDR3 region has the DNA TGTGCCAGCAGCTTATCAGGGATGGACGCAGATACGCAGTATTTT.

The chain combines TRBV6-5 with TRBJ1-1; D remains ambiguous. The CDR3 length is 13 residues. Trimming pared 6 bases from V and 2 bases from J, leaving 10 bases between. Germline V gene lookup returns CDR1 MNHEY and CDR2 SVGAGI. The CDR3 loop reads CASRFSGNTEAFF. DNA of the CDR3: TGTGCCAGCAGGTTCAGCGGTAACACTGAAGCTTTCTTT.

This chain connects TRBV30 to TRBJ1-1, with a tentative D call TRBD1 (5 bases). Germline V gene sequence: CDR1 GTSNPN, CDR2 SVGIG (reference sequence). V was trimmed by 1 base and J by 4 bases, leaving 16 bases between them. This CDR3 is 15 amino acids long. The CDR3 DNA sequence: TGTGCCTGGAGTGACAATACAGGTAAATTCACTGAAGCTTTCTTT. Translation: CAWSDNTGKFTEAFF.

The chain recombines TRBV6-2 or TRBV6-3 with TRBJ1-1; the match to TRBD1 covers 7 bases. The CDR3 extends over 19 amino acids. The V segment lost 2 bases and the J segment 0 bases; nucleotides outside the gene matches: 15. Germline-derived CDR1 and CDR2 are MNHEY and SVGEGT. CDR3 region: CASSYRQHKPRGLNTEAFF. CDR3 in DNA: TGTGCCAGCAGTTACCGACAGCACAAACCTAGGGGGCTGAACACTGAAGCTTTCTTT.

The rearrangement uses TRBV6-8 and TRBJ1-3; the match to TRBD1 covers 7 bases. The CDR3 consists of 17 residues. Per the germline V gene, CDR1 is MNHGY and CDR2 is SAAAGT. The V gene end was trimmed by 6 bases and the J gene end by 2 bases; junction bases not matched to a gene: 13. The CDR3 DNA sequence: TGTGCCAGCAGGCCCCCGACAGGGTGGGAGGCTGGAAACACCATATATTTT. Protein sequence: CASRPPTGWEAGNTIYF.

This clone was detected once. V usage is TRBV5-1 and J usage is TRBJ1-2, with D uncertain. The CDR3 loop spans 11 amino acids. The germline V and J ends were trimmed by 3 bases and 2 bases, with 2 bases remaining between them. Looked up from germline, CDR1 is SGHRS and CDR2 is YFSETQ. CDR3 region: CASSSNYGYTF. DNA for the CDR3: TGCGCCAGCAGCTCGAACTATGGCTACACCTTC.

Note on this clone: This same CDR3 is encoded by further DNA sequences in the sample. V usage is TRBV5-1 and J usage is TRBJ1-4, with 12 bases that match TRBD1. This CDR3 spans 15 amino acids. In germline, CDR1 is SGHRS, CDR2 YFSETQ. The junction had 2 bases not matched to a gene; V was cut back by 0 bases and J by 8 bases. The CDR3 sequence is CASSLVGTGGEKLFF. As DNA, the CDR3 is TGCGCCAGCAGCTTGGTAGGGACAGGGGGCGAAAAACTGTTTTTT.

This chain connects TRBV7-3 to TRBJ2-2, with a possible D match to TRBD2 (5 bases). V was trimmed by 5 bases and J by 5 bases, leaving 12 bases between them. The CDR3 has 14 amino acids. Germline V lookup: CDR1 SGHTA, CDR2 FQGTGA. The CDR3, as DNA: TGTGCCAGCAGCCGCCTAGCCCGGACCGGGGAGCTGTTTTTT. Translated, it gives CASSRLARTGELFF.

V gene TRBV2 combines with J gene TRBJ2-7; TRBD1 is a possible D gene (6 bases). The V gene lost 2 bases and the J gene lost 5 bases, with 19 bases spanning the gap. This CDR3 has 16 residues. CDR1 and CDR2 (germline): SNHLY, FYNNEI. The CDR3 loop reads CASSEWSKPPGDEQYV. The CDR3 bases are TGTGCCAGCAGTGAATGGTCGAAACCACCAGGGGACGAGCAGTACGTC.